Presented here are 17 T cell receptor beta chains from one specimen sequenced in a study of cytomegalovirus exposure and HLA in healthy donors. The study ran its PCR with 60 Vbeta and 13 Jbeta primers. Measured with immunoSEQ multiplex PCR; TCRdb has only the in-frame clones, and not every one. The top ten clones hold under 2.5% of a sample with about 130,000 clones, around 77% of them seen once. Sequenced input: PBMCs. Receptor source: a man aged 25-40 years in good health and CMV-seronegative.

The genes are TRBV2 and TRBJ2-2; 12 positions match TRBD2. The CDR3 loop spans 17 amino acids. V was pared by 2 bases and J by 7 bases, with 8 bases of the junction left unmatched. Germline loops: CDR1 SNHLY, CDR2 FYNNEI. CDR3 protein: CASSELGTSGLSGELFF. The CDR3 region has the DNA TGTGCCAGCAGTGAACTCGGGACTAGCGGGTTGAGCGGGGAGCTGTTTTTT.

The rearrangement uses TRBV29-1 and TRBJ2-7; 7 positions agree with TRBD1. CDR1 is SQVTM, CDR2 ANQGSEA, per germline. The CDR3 totals 16 residues. Trimming took 6 bases from V and 3 from J; bases not matched to a gene: 17. DNA of the CDR3: TGCAGCGTCGCAGGGACAGCCGAAAGTGGGATCTACGAGCAGTACTTC. Translating gives CSVAGTAESGIYEQYF.

The chain combines TRBV5-1 with TRBJ2-1; weak D call: TRBD2 (6 bases). The length of the CDR3 is 14 residues. V lost 3 bases and J lost 5, with 12 bases in between. Germline values: CDR1 SGHRS, CDR2 YFSETQ. CDR3 DNA: TGCGCCAGCAGCTACCAGGGACTTAACAATGAGCAGTTCTTC. Protein: CASSYQGLNNEQFF.

This clone came up a few times. The chain carries TRBV15 and TRBJ1-1; maybe TRBD1 (5 bases). The CDR3 contains 16 residues. Germline values: CDR1 LNHNV, CDR2 YYDKDF (reference sequence). Trimming took 3 bases from V and 1 from J, leaving 15 bases between them. The CDR3 DNA sequence: TGTGCCACCAGCAGGCCTCCTGGGAGGGGGAACACTGAAGCTTTCTTT. Protein sequence: CATSRPPGRGNTEAFF. Using reference TRBV15 and TRBJ1-1 for the parts outside the CDR3, the full variable domain is DAMVIQNPRYQVTQFGKPVTLSCSQTLNHNVMYWYQQKSSQAPKLLFHYYDKDFNNEADTPDNFQSRRPNTSFCFLDIRSPGLGDTAMYLCATSRPPGRGNTEAFFGQGTRLTVV.

In its sample, this clone was seen a few times. This chain uses TRBV25-1 with TRBJ2-3; possible D gene TRBD2, 5 bases. The germline gives CDR1 MGHDK, CDR2 SYGVNS. The CDR3 contains 16 residues. Trimming shortened V by 3 bases and J by 2 bases, and 15 bases separated the two germline ends. The CDR3 DNA reads as TGTGCCAGCAGTGAGACAAGGGAGTTCTCCACAGATACGCAGTATTTT. Encoded protein: CASSETREFSTDTQYF.

This chain uses TRBV30 with TRBJ2-7; 12 nucleotides line up with TRBD2. CDR1 and CDR2 from the germline V gene are GTSNPN and SVGIG (reference sequence). The V segment lost 3 bases and the J segment 3 bases; nucleotides outside the gene matches: 18. The CDR3 totals 19 residues. The CDR3: CAWRKRTSGEFFGFYEQYF. DNA of the CDR3: TGTGCCTGGAGGAAAAGGACTAGCGGGGAATTTTTCGGGTTCTACGAGCAGTACTTC.

The V and J genes are TRBV11-3 and TRBJ2-1, with TRBD1 matching 9 bases. The CDR3 length is 14 residues. Germline CDR1 and CDR2: SGHNT and YENEEA. Unmatched junction bases numbered 9, after V lost 9 bases and J lost 6 bases. The CDR3, as DNA: TGTGCCAGTTCCCGGGACAGGGAGGGCAATGAGCAGTTCTTC. This encodes CASSRDREGNEQFF.

The chain is built from TRBV7-2 and TRBJ2-5; the D gene is possibly TRBD1 (5 bases). The CDR3 has 14 residues. The V end was cut by 5 bases, the J end by 4 bases, with 14 bases between. Germline V gene sequence: CDR1 SGHTA, CDR2 FQGNSA. The CDR3 sequence is CASSPIQGTETQYF. In DNA form, the CDR3 reads TGTGCCAGCAGCCCCATTCAGGGTACAGAGACCCAGTACTTC.

This rearrangement joins TRBV2 to TRBJ2-1; weak D call: TRBD1 (5 bases). Germline V lookup: CDR1 SNHLY, CDR2 FYNNEI. The CDR3 consists of 15 residues. V lost 0 bases and J lost 7, with 13 bases in between. This CDR3 reads CASSEARPKGNEQFF. CDR3 nucleotides: TGTGCCAGCAGTGAAGCGCGACCTAAGGGGAATGAGCAGTTCTTC.

This chain joins TRBV30 and TRBJ2-1; maybe TRBD2 (6 bases). The CDR3 is 14 residues long. CDR1 and CDR2 (germline): GTSNPN, SVGIG (reference sequence). Deletions cut 3 bases from V and 1 base from J, with 10 bases between. The chain's CDR3 is CAWSGSISYNEQFF. The CDR3 DNA is TGTGCCTGGAGCGGGAGTATTTCCTACAATGAGCAGTTCTTC.

The chain combines TRBV18 with TRBJ1-1; D may be TRBD1 (6 bases). Germline CDR1 is KGHSH and CDR2 is LQKENI. The CDR3 length is 14 residues. The V and J ends lost 7 bases and 1 base respectively, with 13 bases between them. CDR3 nucleotide sequence: TGTGCCAGCTTCCTCGGACAGACGAACACTGAAGCTTTCTTT. This encodes CASFLGQTNTEAFF.

The table lists this clone with a few counts. This chain joins TRBV2 and TRBJ2-1; 12 bases map to TRBD2. Germline V gene lookup returns CDR1 SNHLY and CDR2 FYNNEI. This CDR3 comprises 16 residues. V dropped 5 bases and J dropped 8; count of bases not matched to a gene: 10. DNA of the CDR3: TGTGCCAGCAGTAACCCGGGACTAGCGGGTGTCTATGAGCAGTTCTTC. This encodes CASSNPGLAGVYEQFF.

This clone was seen just once. The chain combines TRBV28 with TRBJ2-3; D call uncertain. CDR1 is MDHEN, CDR2 SYDVKM, per germline. This CDR3 has 14 residues. With 6 bases removed from V and 0 bases from J, the gap between germline ends came to 10 bases. The CDR3 here is CASSNPGSTDTQYF. CDR3 bases: TGTGCCAGCAGCAACCCGGGTAGCACAGATACGCAGTATTTT.

This chain connects TRBV30 to TRBJ2-7; D is perhaps TRBD1 (6 bases). V was shortened by 2 bases and J by 4 bases, with 18 bases between the two germline ends. The CDR3 is 15 residues long. Germline V lookup: CDR1 GTSNPN, CDR2 SVGIG (reference sequence). The DNA of the CDR3 is TGTGCCTGGAGTAACTTTAGGGACACACTGTACGAGCAGTACTTC. This encodes CAWSNFRDTLYEQYF.

This chain links TRBV15 with TRBJ2-5, with a tentative D call TRBD2 (7 bases). CDR1 is LNHNV and CDR2 is YYDKDF in the germline V gene (reference sequence). V lost 0 bases and J lost 13, with 21 bases in between. The CDR3 totals 15 residues. This chain's CDR3 is CATSREGGLLVGGYF. For the CDR3, the DNA is TGTGCCACCAGCAGAGAGGGAGGGCTCCTCGTAGGGGGGTACTTC.

The chain combines TRBV6-5 with TRBJ1-1; D not resolved. Germline CDR1 reads MNHEY; CDR2 reads SVGAGI. Trimming took 9 bases from V and 3 from J, leaving 17 bases between them. The CDR3 is 14 residues long. The CDR3, as DNA: TGTGCCAGTAGTCGGGTTAGGCTTGACACTGAAGCTTTCTTT. It codes for CASSRVRLDTEAFF.

This clone is a singleton in its sample. V usage is TRBV27 and J usage is TRBJ2-7, with TRBD1 matching 8 bases. The V segment lost 4 bases and the J segment 13 bases; nucleotides outside the gene matches: 9. CDR3 size: 12 residues. Germline V gene data show CDR1 as MNHEY and CDR2 as SMNVEV (reference sequence). The CDR3 protein is CASSSTSDREYF. The CDR3 DNA reads TGTGCCAGCAGTTCGACCTCGGACAGGGAATACTTC.